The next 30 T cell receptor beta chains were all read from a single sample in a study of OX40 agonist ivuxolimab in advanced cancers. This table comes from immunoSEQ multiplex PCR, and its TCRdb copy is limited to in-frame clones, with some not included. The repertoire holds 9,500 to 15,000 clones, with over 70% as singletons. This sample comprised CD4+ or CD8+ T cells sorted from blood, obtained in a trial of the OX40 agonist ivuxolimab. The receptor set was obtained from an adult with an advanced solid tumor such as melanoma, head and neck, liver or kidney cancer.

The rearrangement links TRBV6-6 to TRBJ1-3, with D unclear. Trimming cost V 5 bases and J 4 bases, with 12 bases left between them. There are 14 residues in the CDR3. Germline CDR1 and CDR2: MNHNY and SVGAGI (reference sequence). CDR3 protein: CASSPVGLGNTIYF. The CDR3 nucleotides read TGTGCCAGCAGTCCCGTCGGGTTAGGAAACACCATATATTTT.

The CDR3 nucleotides are TGTGCCAGCAGTGCGTCCGGGACAGGGTCCTACGAGCAGTACTTC. Translating gives CASSASGTGSYEQYF. V usage is TRBV6-1 and J usage is TRBJ2-7; 9 bases are shared with TRBD1. Germline V gene data show CDR1 as MNHNS and CDR2 as SASEGT. CDR3 length: 15 residues. V was pared by 4 bases and J by 1 base, with 5 bases of the junction left unmatched.

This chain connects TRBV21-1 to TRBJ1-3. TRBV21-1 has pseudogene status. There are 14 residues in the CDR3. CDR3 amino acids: CASSRGVSGNTIYF. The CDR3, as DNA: TGTGCCAGCAGCAGAGGGGTCTCTGGAAACACCATATATTTT.

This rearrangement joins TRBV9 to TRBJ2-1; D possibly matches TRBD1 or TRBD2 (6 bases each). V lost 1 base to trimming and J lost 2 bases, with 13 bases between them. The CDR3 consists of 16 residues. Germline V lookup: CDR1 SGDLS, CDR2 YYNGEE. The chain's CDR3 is CASSVTGATAYNEQFF. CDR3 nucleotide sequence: TGTGCCAGCAGCGTAACGGGGGCGACCGCCTACAATGAGCAGTTCTTC.

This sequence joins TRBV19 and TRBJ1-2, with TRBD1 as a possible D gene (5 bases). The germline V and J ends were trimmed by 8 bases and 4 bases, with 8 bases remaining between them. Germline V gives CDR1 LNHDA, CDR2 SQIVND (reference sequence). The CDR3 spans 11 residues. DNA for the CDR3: TGTGCCAGTGGGCAGGGCTATGGCTACACCTTC. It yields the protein CASGQGYGYTF.

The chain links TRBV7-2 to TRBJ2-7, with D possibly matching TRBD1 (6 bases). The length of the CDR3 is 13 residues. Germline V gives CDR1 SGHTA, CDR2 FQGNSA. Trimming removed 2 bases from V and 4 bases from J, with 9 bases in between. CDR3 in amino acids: CASSLSGQYEQYF. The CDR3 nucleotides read TGTGCCAGCAGCTTAAGTGGACAGTACGAGCAGTACTTC.

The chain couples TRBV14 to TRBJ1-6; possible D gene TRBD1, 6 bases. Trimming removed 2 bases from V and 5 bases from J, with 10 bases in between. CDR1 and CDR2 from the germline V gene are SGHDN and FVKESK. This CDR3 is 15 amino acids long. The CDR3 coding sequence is TGTGCCAGCAGCCAACTAGGGGGTAATAATTCACCCCTCCACTTT. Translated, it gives CASSQLGGNNSPLHF.

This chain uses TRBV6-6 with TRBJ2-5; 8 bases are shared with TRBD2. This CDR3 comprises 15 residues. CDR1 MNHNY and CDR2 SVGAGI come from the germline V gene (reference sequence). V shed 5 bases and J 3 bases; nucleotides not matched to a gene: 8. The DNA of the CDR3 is TGTGCCAGCAGTGGACTGACGGGAGGGGAAGAGACCCAGTACTTC. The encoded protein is CASSGLTGGEETQYF.

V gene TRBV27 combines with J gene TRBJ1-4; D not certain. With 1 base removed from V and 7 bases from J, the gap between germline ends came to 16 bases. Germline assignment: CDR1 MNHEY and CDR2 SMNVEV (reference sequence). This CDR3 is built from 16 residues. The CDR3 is CASSLWGDSEGEKLFF. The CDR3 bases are TGTGCCAGCAGTTTATGGGGTGACTCGGAAGGTGAAAAACTGTTTTTT.

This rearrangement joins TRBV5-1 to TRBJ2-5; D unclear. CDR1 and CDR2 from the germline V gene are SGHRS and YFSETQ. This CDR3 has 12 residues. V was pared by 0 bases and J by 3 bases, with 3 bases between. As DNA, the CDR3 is TGCGCCAGCAGCTTGGGAGAAGAGACCCAGTACTTC. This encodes CASSLGEETQYF.

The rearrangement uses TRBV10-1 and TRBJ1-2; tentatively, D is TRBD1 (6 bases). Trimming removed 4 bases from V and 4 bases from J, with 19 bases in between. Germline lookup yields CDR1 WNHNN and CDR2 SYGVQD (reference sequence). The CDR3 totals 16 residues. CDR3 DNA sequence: TGCGCCAGCAGTGCCTCCGGGACAAACGTTGGCTATGGCTACACCTTC. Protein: CASSASGTNVGYGYTF.

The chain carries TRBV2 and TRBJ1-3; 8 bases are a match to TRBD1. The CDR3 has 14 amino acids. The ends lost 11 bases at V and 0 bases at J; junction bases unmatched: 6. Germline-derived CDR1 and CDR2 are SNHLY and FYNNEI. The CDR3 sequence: CAGRQGSSGNTIYF. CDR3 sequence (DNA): TGTGCCGGTAGACAGGGGTCCTCTGGAAACACCATATATTTT.

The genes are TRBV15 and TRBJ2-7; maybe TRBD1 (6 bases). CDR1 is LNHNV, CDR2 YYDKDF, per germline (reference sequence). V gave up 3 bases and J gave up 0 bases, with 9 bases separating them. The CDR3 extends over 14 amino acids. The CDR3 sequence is CATSSWDTSYEQYF. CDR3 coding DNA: TGTGCCACCAGCAGTTGGGACACCTCCTACGAGCAGTACTTC.

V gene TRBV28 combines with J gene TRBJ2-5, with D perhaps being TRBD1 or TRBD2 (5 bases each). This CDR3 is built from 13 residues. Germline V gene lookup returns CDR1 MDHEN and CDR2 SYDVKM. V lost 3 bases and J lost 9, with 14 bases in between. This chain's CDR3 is CASSFAGMGAQYF. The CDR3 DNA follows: TGTGCCAGCAGTTTTGCGGGTATGGGGGCCCAGTACTTC.

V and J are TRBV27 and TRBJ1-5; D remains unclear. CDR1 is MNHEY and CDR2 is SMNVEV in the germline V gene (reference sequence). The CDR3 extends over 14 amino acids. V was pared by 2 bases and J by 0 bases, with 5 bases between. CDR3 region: CASSLTSSNQPQHF. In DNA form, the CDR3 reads TGTGCCAGCAGTTTAACGAGTAGCAATCAGCCCCAGCATTTT.

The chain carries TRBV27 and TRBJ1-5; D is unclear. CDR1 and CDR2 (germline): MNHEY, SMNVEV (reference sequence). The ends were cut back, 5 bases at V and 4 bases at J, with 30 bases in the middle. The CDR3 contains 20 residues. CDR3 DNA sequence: TGTGCCAGCAGTCCACGACAAGGGTTGATGGATTTTCGTTTGAATCAGCCCCAGCATTTT. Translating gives CASSPRQGLMDFRLNQPQHF.

The CDR3 region is CASSPEASGANVLTF. The CDR3 DNA reads as TGTGCCAGCTCGCCTGAGGCCTCTGGGGCCAACGTCCTGACTTTC. The chain recombines TRBV18 with TRBJ2-6; D gene uncertain. The CDR3 extends over 15 amino acids. Trimming removed 6 bases at V and 0 bases at J, with 9 bases between. Per germline, CDR1 KGHSH and CDR2 LQKENI.

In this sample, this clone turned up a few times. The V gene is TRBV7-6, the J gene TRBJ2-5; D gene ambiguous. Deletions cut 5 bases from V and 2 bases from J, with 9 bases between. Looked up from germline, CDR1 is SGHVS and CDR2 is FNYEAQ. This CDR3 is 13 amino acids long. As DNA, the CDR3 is TGTGCCAGCAGCGTAACTGAGCAAGAGACCCAGTACTTC. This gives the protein CASSVTEQETQYF.

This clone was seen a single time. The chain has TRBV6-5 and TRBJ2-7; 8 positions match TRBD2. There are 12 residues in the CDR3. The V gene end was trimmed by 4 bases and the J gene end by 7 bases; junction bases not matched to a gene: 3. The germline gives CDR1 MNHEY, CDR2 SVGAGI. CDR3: CASSSGGFEQYF. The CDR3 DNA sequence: TGTGCCAGCAGTTCGGGGGGGTTTGAGCAGTACTTC.

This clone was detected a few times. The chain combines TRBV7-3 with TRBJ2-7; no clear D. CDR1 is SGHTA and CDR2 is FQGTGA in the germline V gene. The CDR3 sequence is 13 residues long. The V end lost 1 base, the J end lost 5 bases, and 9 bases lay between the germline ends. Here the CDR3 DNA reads TGTGCCAGCAGCTTAATGCCAAGGGACGAGCAGTACTTC. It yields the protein CASSLMPRDEQYF.

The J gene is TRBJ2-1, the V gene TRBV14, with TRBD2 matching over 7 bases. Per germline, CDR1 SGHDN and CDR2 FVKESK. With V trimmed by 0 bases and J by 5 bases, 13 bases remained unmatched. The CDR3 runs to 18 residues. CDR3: CASSQDRVGLVPHNEQFF. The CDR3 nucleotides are TGTGCCAGCAGCCAAGATCGAGTAGGACTAGTCCCCCACAATGAGCAGTTCTTC. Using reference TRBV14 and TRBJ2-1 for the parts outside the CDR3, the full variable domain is EAGVTQFPSHSVIEKGQTVTLRCDPISGHDNLYWYRRVMGKEIKFLLHFVKESKQDESGMPNNRFLAERTGGTYSTLKVQPAELEDSGVYFCASSQDRVGLVPHNEQFFGPGTRLTVL.

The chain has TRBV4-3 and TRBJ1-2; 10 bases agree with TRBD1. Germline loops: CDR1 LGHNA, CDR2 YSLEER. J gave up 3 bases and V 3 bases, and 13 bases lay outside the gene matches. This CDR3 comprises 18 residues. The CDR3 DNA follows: TGCGCCAGCAGCCAGGATAATCCGGGACAGGGGTCTGACTATGGCTACACCTTC. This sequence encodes CASSQDNPGQGSDYGYTF.

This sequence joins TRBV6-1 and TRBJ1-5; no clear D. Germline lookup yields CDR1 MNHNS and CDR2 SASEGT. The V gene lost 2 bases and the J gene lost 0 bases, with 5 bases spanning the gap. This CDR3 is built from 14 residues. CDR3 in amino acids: CASSEHDSNQPQHF. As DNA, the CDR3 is TGTGCCAGCAGTGAACATGATAGCAATCAGCCCCAGCATTTT.

The chain's CDR3 is CASSLGTLYEQYF. DNA for the CDR3: TGTGCCAGCAGCTTGGGGACGCTCTACGAGCAGTACTTC. This chain links TRBV5-4 with TRBJ2-7; D remains unclear. Trimming cost V 0 bases and J 3 bases, with 7 bases left between them. The length of the CDR3 is 13 residues. CDR1 is SGHNT and CDR2 is YYREEE in the germline V gene (reference sequence).

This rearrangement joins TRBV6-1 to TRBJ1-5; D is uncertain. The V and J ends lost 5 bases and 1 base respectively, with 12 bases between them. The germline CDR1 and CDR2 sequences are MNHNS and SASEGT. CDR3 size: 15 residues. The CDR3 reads CASSQTWGSNQPQHF. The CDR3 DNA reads TGTGCCAGCAGTCAAACCTGGGGAAGCAATCAGCCCCAGCATTTT.

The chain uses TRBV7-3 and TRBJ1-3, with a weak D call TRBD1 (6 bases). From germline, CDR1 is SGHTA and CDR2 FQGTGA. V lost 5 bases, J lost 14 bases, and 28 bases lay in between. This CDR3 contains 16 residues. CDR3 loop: CASSLSGQISIRGLYF. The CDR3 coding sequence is TGTGCCAGCAGCCTCTCTGGACAGATCTCAATAAGGGGATTATATTTT.

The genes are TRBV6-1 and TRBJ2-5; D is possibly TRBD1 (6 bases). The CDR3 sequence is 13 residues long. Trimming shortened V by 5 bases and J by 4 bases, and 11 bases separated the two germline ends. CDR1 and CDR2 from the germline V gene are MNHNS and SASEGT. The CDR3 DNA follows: TGTGCCAGCAGTCCACAGGGAACAGAGACCCAGTACTTC. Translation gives CASSPQGTETQYF.

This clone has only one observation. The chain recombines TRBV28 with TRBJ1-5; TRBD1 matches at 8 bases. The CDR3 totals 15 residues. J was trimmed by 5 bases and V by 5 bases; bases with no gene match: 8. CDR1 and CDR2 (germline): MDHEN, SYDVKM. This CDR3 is CASSQTGDQDQPQHF. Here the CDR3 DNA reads TGTGCCAGCAGTCAGACAGGGGATCAAGATCAGCCCCAGCATTTT.

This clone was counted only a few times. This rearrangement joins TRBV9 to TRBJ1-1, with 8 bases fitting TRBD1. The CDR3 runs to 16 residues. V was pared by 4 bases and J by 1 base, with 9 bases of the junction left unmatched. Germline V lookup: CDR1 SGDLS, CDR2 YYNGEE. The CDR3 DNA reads TGTGCCAGCAGCAAATATACCGGGACAGGGAACACTGAAGCTTTCTTT. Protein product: CASSKYTGTGNTEAFF. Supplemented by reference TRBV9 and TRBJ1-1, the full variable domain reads DSGVTQTPKHLITATGQRVTLRCSPRSGDLSVYWYQQSLDQGLQFLIQYYNGEERAKGNILERFSAQQFPDLHSELNLSSLELGDSALYFCASSKYTGTGNTEAFFGQGTRLTVV.

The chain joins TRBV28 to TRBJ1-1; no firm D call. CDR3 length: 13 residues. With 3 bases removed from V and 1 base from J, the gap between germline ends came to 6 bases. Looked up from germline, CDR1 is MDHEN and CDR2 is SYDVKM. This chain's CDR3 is CASSFDQNTEAFF. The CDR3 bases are TGTGCCAGCAGTTTTGATCAGAACACTGAAGCTTTCTTT.